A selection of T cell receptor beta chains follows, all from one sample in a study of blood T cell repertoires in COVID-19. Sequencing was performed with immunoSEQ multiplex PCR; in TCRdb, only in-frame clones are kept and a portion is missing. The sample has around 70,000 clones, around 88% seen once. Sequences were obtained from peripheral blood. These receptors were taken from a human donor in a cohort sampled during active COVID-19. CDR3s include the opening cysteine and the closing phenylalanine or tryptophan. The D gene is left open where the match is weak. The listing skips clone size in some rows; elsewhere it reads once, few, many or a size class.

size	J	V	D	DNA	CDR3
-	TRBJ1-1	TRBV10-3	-	TGTGCCATCAGTGAGGGCAGGGAGAACACTGAAGCTTTCTTT	CAISEGRENTEAFF
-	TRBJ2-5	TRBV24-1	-	TGTGCCACCAGTGATCAGGGGGGAGAGACCCAGTACTTC	CATSDQGGETQYF
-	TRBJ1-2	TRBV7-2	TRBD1	TGTGCCAGCAGCTTAGGCCCAGGGGGCGGGTATGGCTACACCTTC	CASSLGPGGGYGYTF
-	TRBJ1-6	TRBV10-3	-	TGTGCCATCAGCGTAGAAGAGTCTAATTCACCCCTCCACTTT	CAISVEESNSPLHF
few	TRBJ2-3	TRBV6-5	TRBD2	TGTGCCAGCAGACAGTCGGGGGGGATGTCAGATACGCAGTATTTT	CASRQSGGMSDTQYF
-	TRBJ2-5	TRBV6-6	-	TGTGCCAGCAGTTACTACATGCAAGGGGCGGGGGAGACCCAGTACTTC	CASSYYMQGAGETQYF
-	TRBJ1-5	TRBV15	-	TGTGCCCCTGGGGGAGGGGGGAGCAATCAGCCCCAGCATTTT	CAPGGGGSNQPQHF
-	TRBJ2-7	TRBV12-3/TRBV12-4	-	TGTGCCAGCAAGCTAGGTTACGAGCAGTACTTC	CASKLGYEQYF
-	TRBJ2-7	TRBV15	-	TGTGCCACCAGCAGACCCGGACAAACCTACGAGCAGTACTTC	CATSRPGQTYEQYF
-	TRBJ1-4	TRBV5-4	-	TGTGCCAGCAGCGAAAGGGGAAATGAAAAACTGTTTTTT	CASSERGNEKLFF
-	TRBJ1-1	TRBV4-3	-	TGCGCCAGCAGTCCTCCAGCAGGGAACACTGAAGCTTTCTTT	CASSPPAGNTEAFF
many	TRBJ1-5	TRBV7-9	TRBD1	TGTGCCAGCAGCATGGGGACAGTCAACAATCAGCCCCAGCATTTT	CASSMGTVNNQPQHF
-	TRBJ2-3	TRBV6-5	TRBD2	TGTGCCAGCTGGTTAGCGGGGGCCGCAGATACGCAGTATTTT	CASWLAGAADTQYF
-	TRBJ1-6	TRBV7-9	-	TGTGCCAGCCTGGAGGGCCCCGTCTCCTATAATTCACCCCTCCACTTT	CASLEGPVSYNSPLHF
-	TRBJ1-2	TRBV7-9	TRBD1	TGTGCCAGCAGCCACGGGACAGGAAAGAACATGGGCTACACCTTC	CASSHGTGKNMGYTF
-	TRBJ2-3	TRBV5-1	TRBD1	TGCGCCAGCAGCTCTGGGACAGGGTCTGATACGCAGTATTTT	CASSSGTGSDTQYF
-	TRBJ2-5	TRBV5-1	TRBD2	TGCGCCAGCAGCCCCGATCTGGAGGGACTAGCGTATCGACAAGAGACCCAGTACTTC	CASSPDLEGLAYRQETQYF
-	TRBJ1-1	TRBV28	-	TGTGCCAGCAGTTTAGGGACACCGAACACTGAAGCTTTCTTT	CASSLGTPNTEAFF
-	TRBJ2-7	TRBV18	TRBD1	TGTGCCAGCTCACCTTCGACAGGGTCCTCCTACGAGCAGTACTTC	CASSPSTGSSYEQYF
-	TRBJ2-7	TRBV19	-	TGTGCCAGTAGTACGCGGACGGGGGTTAACTCCTACGAGCAGTACTTC	CASSTRTGVNSYEQYF
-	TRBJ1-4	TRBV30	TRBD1	TGTGCCTGGTCACTTGGACAGGGGGAAAAACTGTTTTTT	CAWSLGQGEKLFF
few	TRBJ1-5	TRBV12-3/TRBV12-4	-	TGTGCCAGCAGTCGGGTGGATCAGCCCCAGCATTTT	CASSRVDQPQHF
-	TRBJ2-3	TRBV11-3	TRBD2	TGTGCCAGCAGCCTAGAACCGGGACTAGCAACAGATACGCAGTATTTT	CASSLEPGLATDTQYF
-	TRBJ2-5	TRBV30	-	TGTGCCTGGGCTGTGGGACTTCAAGAGACCCAGTACTTC	CAWAVGLQETQYF
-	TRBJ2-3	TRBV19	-	TGTGCCAGTAGCGTGAGTAGAAGCACAGATACGCAGTATTTT	CASSVSRSTDTQYF
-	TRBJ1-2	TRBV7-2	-	TGTGCCAGCAGCCGCCCGACCGGGAACTATGGCTACACCTTC	CASSRPTGNYGYTF
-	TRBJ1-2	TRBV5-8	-	TGTGCCAGCAGCTTACAGAGCTATGGCTACACCTTC	CASSLQSYGYTF
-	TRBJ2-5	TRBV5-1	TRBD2	TGCGCCAGCAGACTAAGCGGGGTAGGGGAGACCCAGTACTTC	CASRLSGVGETQYF
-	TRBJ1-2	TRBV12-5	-	TGTGCTAGTGGTTTGCCTCCGGGACTGAGCTATGGCTACACCTTC	CASGLPPGLSYGYTF
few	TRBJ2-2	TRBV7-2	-	TGTGCCAGCAGCTTACGCAGGACCGGGGAGCTGTTTTTT	CASSLRRTGELFF
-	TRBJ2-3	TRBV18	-	TGTGCCAGCTCACCACCTGACACAATGAGGGCAGATACGCAGTATTTT	CASSPPDTMRADTQYF
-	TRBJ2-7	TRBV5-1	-	TGCGCCAGCGGTGGGATTCCGGGGGATTCGGAGTACTTC	CASGGIPGDSEYF
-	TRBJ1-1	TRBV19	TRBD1	TGTGCCAGTAGTGAAGCCCTGACAGGGGTGAACACTGAAGCTTTCTTT	CASSEALTGVNTEAFF
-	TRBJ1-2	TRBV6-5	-	TGTGCCAGCATAAATATTTACAGGGCCCCCAGGGGCTACACCTTC	CASINIYRAPRGYTF
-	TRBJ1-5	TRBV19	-	TGTGCCAGTAGTATGGGTAAGACACGATCTGATCAGCCCCAGCATTTT	CASSMGKTRSDQPQHF
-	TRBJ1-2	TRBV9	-	TGTGCCAGCAGCGTACAGGGGTCTGGCTACACCTTC	CASSVQGSGYTF
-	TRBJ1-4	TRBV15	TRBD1	TGTGCCACCAGCATAACCGGGACAGTCCTTGAAAAACTGTTTTTT	CATSITGTVLEKLFF
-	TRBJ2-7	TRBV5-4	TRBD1	TGTGCCAGCAGCTACACCACAGGGGTGGGCGAGCAGTACTTC	CASSYTTGVGEQYF
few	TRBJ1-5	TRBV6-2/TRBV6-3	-	TGTGCCAGCACCCCGCTGACAGAAAGCAATCAGCCCCAGCATTTT	CASTPLTESNQPQHF
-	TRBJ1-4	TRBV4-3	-	TGCGCCAGGAGCCCTAGGAGGGAAAGTAAGGTACCTAATGAAAAACTGTTTTTT	CARSPRRESKVPNEKLFF
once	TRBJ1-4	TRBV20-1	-	TGCAGTGCTAGCCGGGACATCCTGTTTTTT	CSASRDILFF
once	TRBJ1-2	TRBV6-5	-	TGTGCCAGCAGTTACGACTATAGGAACTATGGCTACACCTTC	CASSYDYRNYGYTF
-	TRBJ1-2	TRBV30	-	TGTGCCTGGAGTGTTGGGGCCATCAATGTAGGCTACACCTTC	CAWSVGAINVGYTF
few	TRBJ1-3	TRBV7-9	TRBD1	TGTGCCAGCAGCTACGGACAGGGGAGCTCTGGAAACACCATATATTTT	CASSYGQGSSGNTIYF
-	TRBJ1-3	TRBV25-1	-	TGTGCCAGCAGTGTTACAACTGGAAACACCATATATTTT	CASSVTTGNTIYF
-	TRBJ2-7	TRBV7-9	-	TGTGCCAGCAGCCCCGGCAGGGCTGATTTCTACGAGCAGTACTTC	CASSPGRADFYEQYF
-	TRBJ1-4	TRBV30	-	TGTGCCGGGGCCCCGCGCCTTAATGAAAAACTGTTTTTT	CAGAPRLNEKLFF
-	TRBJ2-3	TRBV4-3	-	TGCGCCAGCAGCCCCCTCCCCGGGGGAGTCACAGATACGCAGTATTTT	CASSPLPGGVTDTQYF
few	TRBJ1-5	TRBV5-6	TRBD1	TGTGCCAGCAGCCACGGGGACAGGGAACAGCCCCAGCATTTT	CASSHGDREQPQHF
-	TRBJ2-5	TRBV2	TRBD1	TGTGCCAGCAGTGTTACTACAGGGGGCGGGGAGACCCAGTACTTC	CASSVTTGGGETQYF
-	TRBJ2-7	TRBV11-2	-	TGTGCCAGCAGCCAAGCCGGGGAGCAGTACTTC	CASSQAGEQYF
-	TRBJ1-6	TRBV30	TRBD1	TGTGCCTGGAGAAGCCCCGACAGGGCCAATTCACCCCTCCACTTT	CAWRSPDRANSPLHF
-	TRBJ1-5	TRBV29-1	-	TGCAGCGTTGTGGGCAGGTTAAATCAGCCCCAGCATTTT	CSVVGRLNQPQHF
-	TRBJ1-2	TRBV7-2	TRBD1	TGTGCCAGCAGCCCACGACAGGGGGCGCTTCATGGCTACACCTTC	CASSPRQGALHGYTF